This T cell receptor beta chain was profiled in a study of shared clonotypes between healthy human individuals. TCRdb's table, derived via immunoSEQ multiplex PCR, lists solely in-frame clones and lacks some. The sample lists 800,000 to 1,200,000 clones, 75% to 80% occurring once. The CDR3 is 15 residues long. Trimming cost V 1 base and J 3 bases; bases outside gene matches: 4. From germline, CDR1 is SGHNT and CDR2 YYREEE (reference sequence). The specimen was memory CD4+ T cells from PBMCs. Sample subset: CD45RA-negative fraction. The genes are TRBV5-4 and TRBJ1-3, with 7 bases fitting TRBD1. This clonotype was obtained from a man younger than 35 in good health. Some clones in this sample may be carry-over from other donors' samples. The CDR3 sequence: CASSLTGAVGNTIYF. As DNA, the CDR3 is TGTGCCAGCAGCTTGACAGGGGCGGTTGGAAACACCATATATTTT.